This paragraph reports one T cell receptor beta chain. This entry comes from a study of shared clonotypes between healthy human individuals. The length of the CDR3 is 18 residues. V gave up 0 bases and J gave up 0 bases, with 17 bases separating them. Germline loops: CDR1 MNHNS, CDR2 SASEGT. Naive CD8 populations comprised CD45RO-negative cells positively selected for CCR7, excluding terminally differentiated effector memory CD45RA+ cells. Method: immunoSEQ multiplex PCR; TCRdb's copy keeps in-frame clones and lacks some. This sample carries 630,000 or so clones, 98% of them seen once, and the ten largest clones take 0.3%.

The TCR originated in a man aged 30 to 39 in good health. The sample comprised naive CD8+ T cells sorted from blood. The chain employs TRBV6-1 and TRBJ1-1, with D maybe TRBD1 (6 bases). The CDR3 DNA follows: TGTGCCAGCAGTGAAGCGCGGGGGGCAGGGTTTATGAACACTGAAGCTTTCTTT. Translating it yields CASSEARGAGFMNTEAFF.